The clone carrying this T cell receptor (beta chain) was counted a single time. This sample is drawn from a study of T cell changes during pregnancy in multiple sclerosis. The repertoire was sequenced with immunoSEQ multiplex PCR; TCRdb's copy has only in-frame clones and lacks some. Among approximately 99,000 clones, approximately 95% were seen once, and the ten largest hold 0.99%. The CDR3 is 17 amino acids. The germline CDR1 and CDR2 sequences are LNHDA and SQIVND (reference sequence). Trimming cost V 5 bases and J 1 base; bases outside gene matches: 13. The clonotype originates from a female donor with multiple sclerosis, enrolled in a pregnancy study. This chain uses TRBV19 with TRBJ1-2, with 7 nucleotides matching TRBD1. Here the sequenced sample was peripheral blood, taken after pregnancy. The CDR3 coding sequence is TGTGCCAGTAGTGCCTCTCCCGGGACAGTTTTTAACTATGGCTACACCTTC. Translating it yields CASSASPGTVFNYGYTF.